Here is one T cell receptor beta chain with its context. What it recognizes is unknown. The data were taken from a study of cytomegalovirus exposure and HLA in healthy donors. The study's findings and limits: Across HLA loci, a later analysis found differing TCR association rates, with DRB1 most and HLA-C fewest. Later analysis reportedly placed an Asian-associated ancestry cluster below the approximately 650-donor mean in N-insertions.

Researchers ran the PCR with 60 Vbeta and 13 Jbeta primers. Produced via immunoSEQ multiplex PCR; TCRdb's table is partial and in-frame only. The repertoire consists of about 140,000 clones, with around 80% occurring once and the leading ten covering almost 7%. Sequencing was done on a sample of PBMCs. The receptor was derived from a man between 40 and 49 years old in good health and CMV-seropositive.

This chain's CDR3 is CASSLGQGRQPQHF. The CDR3 nucleotides read TGTGCCAGCAGCTTAGGGCAGGGCCGTCAGCCCCAGCATTTT. The J gene is TRBJ1-5, the V gene TRBV13; TRBD1 is a possible D gene (5 bases). The V end was cut by 0 bases, the J end by 6 bases, with 9 bases between. CDR1 and CDR2 from the germline V gene are PRHDT and FYEKMQ (reference sequence). The CDR3 extends over 14 amino acids.